This T cell receptor beta chain was documented in a study of cytomegalovirus exposure and HLA in healthy donors. With 60 Vbeta and 13 Jbeta primers, the PCR was carried out. Here immunoSEQ multiplex PCR was the method, and the copy in TCRdb shows in-frame clones only, minus some. The sample consists of 150,000 or so clones, roughly 70% of them appearing once. Study-level results: Researchers reported in a later analysis that common viral pathogens appeared linked to several top clusters.

The CDR3 loop spans 13 amino acids. Germline CDR1 MNHNY, CDR2 SVGAGI (reference sequence). V was pared by 4 bases and J by 7 bases, with 4 bases of the junction left unmatched. This clone appeared once. The antigen is undetermined. Sequencing was carried out using PBMCs. The TCR was taken from a man in his thirties or forties in good health and CMV-seronegative. The chain is built from TRBV6-6 and TRBJ1-5, with 7 bases aligning to TRBD1. DNA for the CDR3: TGTGCCAGCAGTTCATACAGGGGCCAGCCCCAGCATTTT. This encodes CASSSYRGQPQHF.